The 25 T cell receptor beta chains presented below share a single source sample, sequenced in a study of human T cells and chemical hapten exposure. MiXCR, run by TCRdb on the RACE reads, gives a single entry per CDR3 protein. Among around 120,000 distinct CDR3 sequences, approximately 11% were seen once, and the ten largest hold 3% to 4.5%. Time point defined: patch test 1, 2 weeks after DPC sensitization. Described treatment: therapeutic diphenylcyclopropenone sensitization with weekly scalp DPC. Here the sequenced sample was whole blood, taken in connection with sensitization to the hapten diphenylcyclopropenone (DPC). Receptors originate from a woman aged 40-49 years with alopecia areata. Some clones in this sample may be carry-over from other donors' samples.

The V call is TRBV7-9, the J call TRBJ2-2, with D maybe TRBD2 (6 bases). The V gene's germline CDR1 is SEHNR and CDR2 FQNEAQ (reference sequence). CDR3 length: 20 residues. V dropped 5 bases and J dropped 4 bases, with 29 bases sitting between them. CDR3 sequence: CASSLRSGAPRARGTGELFF. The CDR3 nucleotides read TGTGCCAGCAGCCTGCGATCGGGAGCCCCCAGGGCTAGAGGCACCGGGGAGCTGTTTTTT.

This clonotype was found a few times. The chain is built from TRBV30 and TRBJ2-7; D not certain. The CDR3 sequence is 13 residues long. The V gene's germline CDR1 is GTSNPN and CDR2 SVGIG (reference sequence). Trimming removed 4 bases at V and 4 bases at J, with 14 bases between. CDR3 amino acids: CAWTGGYRYEQYF. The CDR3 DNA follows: TGTGCCTGGACAGGTGGTTATAGATACGAGCAGTACTTC. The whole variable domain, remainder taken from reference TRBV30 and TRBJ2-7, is SQTIHQWPATLVQPVGSPLSLECTVEGTSNPNLYWYRQAAGRGLQLLFYSVGIGQISSEVPQNLSASRPQDRQFILSSKKLLLSDSGFYLCAWTGGYRYEQYFGPGTRLTVT.

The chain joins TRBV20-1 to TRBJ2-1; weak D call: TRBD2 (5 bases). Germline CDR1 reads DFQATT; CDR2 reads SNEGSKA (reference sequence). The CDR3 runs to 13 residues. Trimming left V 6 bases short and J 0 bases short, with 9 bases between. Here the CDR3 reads CSAWTGSYNEQFF. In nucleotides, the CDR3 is TGCAGTGCCTGGACTGGCTCCTACAATGAGCAGTTCTTC.

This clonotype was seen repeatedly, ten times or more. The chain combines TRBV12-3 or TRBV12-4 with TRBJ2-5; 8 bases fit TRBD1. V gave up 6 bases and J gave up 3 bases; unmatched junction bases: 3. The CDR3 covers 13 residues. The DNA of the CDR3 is TGTGCCAGCAGCCCGGACAGGGAAGAGACCCAGTACTTC. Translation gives CASSPDREETQYF.

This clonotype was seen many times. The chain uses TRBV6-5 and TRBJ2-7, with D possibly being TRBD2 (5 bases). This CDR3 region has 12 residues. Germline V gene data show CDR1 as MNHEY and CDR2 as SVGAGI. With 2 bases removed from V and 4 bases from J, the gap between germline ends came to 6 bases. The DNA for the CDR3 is TGTGCCAGCAGTTACGAGGGATACGAGCAGTACTTC. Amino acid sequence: CASSYEGYEQYF.

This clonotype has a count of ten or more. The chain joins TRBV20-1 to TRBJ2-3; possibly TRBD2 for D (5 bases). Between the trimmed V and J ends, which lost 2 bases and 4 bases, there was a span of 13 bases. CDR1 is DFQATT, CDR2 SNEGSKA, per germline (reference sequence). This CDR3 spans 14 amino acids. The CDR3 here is CSARLAPVPDTQYF. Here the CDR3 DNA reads TGCAGTGCTAGACTAGCTCCTGTACCAGATACGCAGTATTTT.

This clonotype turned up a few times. Written as DNA, the CDR3 is TGTGCCAGCAGTGAATATGCCCCACCGGCCCCCCTGAAGCAGTACTTC. Its translation: CASSEYAPPAPLKQYF. The chain is built from TRBV25-1 and TRBJ2-7, with no clear D. The CDR3 has 16 residues. From germline, CDR1 is MGHDK and CDR2 SYGVNS. The V gene lost 0 bases and the J gene lost 8 bases, with 20 bases spanning the gap.

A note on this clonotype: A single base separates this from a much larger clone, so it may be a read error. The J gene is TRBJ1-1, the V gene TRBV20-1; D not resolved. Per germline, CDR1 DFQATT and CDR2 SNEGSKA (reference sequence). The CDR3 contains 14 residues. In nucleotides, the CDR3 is TGCAGTGCTAGAGATAGGCACTCGAACACTGAAGTTTTCTTT. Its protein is CSARDRHSNTEVFF.

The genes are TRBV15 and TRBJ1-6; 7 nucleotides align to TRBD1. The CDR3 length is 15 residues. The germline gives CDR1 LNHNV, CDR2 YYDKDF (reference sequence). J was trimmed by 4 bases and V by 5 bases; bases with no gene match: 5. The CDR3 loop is CATSSGGSYNSPLHF. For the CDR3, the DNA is TGTGCCACCAGCTCAGGGGGGAGTTATAATTCACCCCTCCACTTT.

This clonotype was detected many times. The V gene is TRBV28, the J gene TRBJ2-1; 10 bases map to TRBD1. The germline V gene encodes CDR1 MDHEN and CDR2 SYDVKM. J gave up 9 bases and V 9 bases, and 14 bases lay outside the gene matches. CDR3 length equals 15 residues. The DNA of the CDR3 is TGTGCCAGTTTATTTGGGGACAGGGGCCACGGTGAGCAGTTCTTC. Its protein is CASLFGDRGHGEQFF.

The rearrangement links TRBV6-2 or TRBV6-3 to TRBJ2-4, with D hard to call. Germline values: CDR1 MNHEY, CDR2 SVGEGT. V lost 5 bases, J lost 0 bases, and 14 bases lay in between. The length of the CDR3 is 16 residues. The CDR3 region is CASSRGKALAKNIQYF. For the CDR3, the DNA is TGTGCCAGCAGTCGCGGAAAGGCCCTAGCCAAAAACATTCAGTACTTC.

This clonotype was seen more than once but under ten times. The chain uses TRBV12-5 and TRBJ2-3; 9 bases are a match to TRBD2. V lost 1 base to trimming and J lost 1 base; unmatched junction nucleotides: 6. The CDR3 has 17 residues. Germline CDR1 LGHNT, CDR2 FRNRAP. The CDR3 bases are TGTGCTAGTGGTTTGGAGAGCGGGGGGCCACGCACAGATACGCAGTATTTT. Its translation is CASGLESGGPRTDTQYF.

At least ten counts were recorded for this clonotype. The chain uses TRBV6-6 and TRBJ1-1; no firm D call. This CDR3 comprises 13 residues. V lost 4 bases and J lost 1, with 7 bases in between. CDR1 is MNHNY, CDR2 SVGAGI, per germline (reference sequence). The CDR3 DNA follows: TGTGCCAGCAGTTTCGACGCGAACACTGAAGCTTTCTTT. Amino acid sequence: CASSFDANTEAFF.

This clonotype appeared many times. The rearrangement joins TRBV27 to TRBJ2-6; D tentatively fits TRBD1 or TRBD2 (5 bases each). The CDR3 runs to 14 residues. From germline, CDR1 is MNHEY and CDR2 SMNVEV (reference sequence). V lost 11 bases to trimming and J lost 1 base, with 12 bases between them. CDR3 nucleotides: TGTGCCTCATCCGGGGCGTCTGGGGCCAACGTCCTGACTTTC. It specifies CASSGASGANVLTF.

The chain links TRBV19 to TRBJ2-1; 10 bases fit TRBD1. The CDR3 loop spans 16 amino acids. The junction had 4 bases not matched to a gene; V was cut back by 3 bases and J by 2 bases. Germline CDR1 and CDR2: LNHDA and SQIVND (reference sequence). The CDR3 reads CASSIWTGGPYNEQFF. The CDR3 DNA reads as TGTGCCAGTAGTATCTGGACAGGGGGACCCTACAATGAGCAGTTCTTC.

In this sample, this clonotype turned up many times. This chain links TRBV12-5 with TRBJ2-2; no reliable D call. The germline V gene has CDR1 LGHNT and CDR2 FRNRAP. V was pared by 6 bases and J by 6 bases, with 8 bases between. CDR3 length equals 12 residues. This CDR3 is CASGKHAGELFF. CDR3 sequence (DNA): TGTGCTAGTGGGAAACACGCCGGGGAGCTGTTTTTT.

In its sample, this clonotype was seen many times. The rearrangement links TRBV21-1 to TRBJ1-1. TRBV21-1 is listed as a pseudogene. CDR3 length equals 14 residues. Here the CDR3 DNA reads TGTGCCAGCAGCAAAGGTGTTACCGGCACTGAAGCTTTCTTT. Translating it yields CASSKGVTGTEAFF.

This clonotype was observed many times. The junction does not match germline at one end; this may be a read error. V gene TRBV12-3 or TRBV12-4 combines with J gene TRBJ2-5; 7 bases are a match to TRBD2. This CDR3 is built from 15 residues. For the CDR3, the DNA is TGTGCCAGCACTTTACCCCCAGCGGGGCAAGAGACCCAGTACTTC. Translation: CASTLPPAGQETQYF.

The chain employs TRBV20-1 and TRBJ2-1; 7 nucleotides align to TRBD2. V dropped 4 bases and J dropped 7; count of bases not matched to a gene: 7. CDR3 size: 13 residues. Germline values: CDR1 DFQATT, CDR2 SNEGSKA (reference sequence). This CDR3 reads CSATSGAFNEQFF. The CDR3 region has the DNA TGCAGTGCTACTAGCGGTGCATTTAATGAGCAGTTCTTC.

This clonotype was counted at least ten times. CDR3 nucleotides: TGCGCCAGCAGCCAGGGCCGACAGACCAACTATGGCTACACCTTC. Amino acids: CASSQGRQTNYGYTF. The chain links TRBV4-3 to TRBJ1-2, with D perhaps matching TRBD1 (5 bases). The CDR3 is 15 residues long. In germline, CDR1 is LGHNA, CDR2 YSLEER. The V end lost 3 bases, the J end lost 2 bases, and 13 bases lay between the germline ends.

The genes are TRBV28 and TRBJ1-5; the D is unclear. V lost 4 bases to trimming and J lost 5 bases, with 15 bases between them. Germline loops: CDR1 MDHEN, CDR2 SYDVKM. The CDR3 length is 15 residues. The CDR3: CASSSSAAGDQPQHF. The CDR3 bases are TGTGCCAGCAGTTCCAGTGCGGCCGGAGATCAGCCCCAGCATTTT. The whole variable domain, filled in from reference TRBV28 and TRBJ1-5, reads DVKVTQSSRYLVKRTGEKVFLECVQDMDHENMFWYRQDPGLGLRLIYFSYDVKMKEKGDIPEGYSVSREKKERFSLILESASTNQTSMYLCASSSSAAGDQPQHFGDGTRLSIL.

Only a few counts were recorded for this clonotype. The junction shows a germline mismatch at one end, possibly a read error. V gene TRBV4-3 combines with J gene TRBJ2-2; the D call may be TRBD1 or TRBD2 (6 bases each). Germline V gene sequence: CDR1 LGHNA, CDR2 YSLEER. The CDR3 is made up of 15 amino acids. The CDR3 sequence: CASSQNGGGTEELFF. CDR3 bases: TGCGCCAGCAGCCAAAACGGGGGCGGGACCGAGGAGCTGTTTTTT.

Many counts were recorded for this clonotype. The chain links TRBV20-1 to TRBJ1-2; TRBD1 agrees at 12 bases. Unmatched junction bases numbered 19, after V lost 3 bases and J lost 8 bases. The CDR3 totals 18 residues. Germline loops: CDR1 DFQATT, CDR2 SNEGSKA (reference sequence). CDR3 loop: CSARESPGQGAVAGGYTF. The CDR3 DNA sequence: TGCAGTGCTAGGGAGTCCCCGGGACAGGGGGCGGTCGCTGGAGGCTACACCTTC.

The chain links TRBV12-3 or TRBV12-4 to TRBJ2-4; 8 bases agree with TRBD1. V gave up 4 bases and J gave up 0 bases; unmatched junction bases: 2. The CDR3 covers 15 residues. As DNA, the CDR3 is TGTGCCAGCAGTTACCAGGGGGCAGCCAAAAACATTCAGTACTTC. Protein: CASSYQGAAKNIQYF.

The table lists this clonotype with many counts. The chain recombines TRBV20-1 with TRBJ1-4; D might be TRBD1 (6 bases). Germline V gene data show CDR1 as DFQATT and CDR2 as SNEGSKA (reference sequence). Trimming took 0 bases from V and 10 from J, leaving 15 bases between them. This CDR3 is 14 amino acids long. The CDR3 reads CSAREGTGYGKLFF. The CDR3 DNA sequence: TGCAGTGCTAGAGAGGGCACAGGGTACGGAAAACTGTTTTTT.